A single sample is the source of the 6 T cell receptor beta chains below, sequenced in a study of cytomegalovirus exposure and HLA in healthy donors. Researchers ran the PCR with 60 Vbeta and 13 Jbeta primers. Some clones are missing from TCRdb's copy, which holds only in-frame ones; the method was immunoSEQ multiplex PCR. The repertoire includes over 150,000 clones, about 76% of them detected once, and approximately 7% sits in the top ten. Source material: PBMCs. The receptors shown here come from a male donor in good health and CMV-seropositive.

This clone appeared once. The rearrangement joins TRBV27 to TRBJ2-7, with 10 bases matching TRBD2. The CDR3 spans 14 residues. Germline lookup yields CDR1 MNHEY and CDR2 SMNVEV (reference sequence). J gave up 2 bases and V 10 bases, and 8 bases lay outside the gene matches. The CDR3 DNA is TGTGCCAAAAATAGGAGCGGGGGGGCCTACGAGCAGTACTTC. Its protein is CAKNRSGGAYEQYF.

Here the CDR3 DNA reads TGTGCCACCAGCAAAGGGGGTGACGAAAAACTGTTTTTT. It codes for CATSKGGDEKLFF. The V and J genes are TRBV15 and TRBJ1-4; tentatively, D is TRBD1 (6 bases). This CDR3 comprises 13 residues. In germline, CDR1 is LNHNV, CDR2 YYDKDF (reference sequence). Trimming took off 4 bases at V and 8 bases at J, with 11 bases between the two ends. Supplemented by reference TRBV15 and TRBJ1-4, the full variable domain reads DAMVIQNPRYQVTQFGKPVTLSCSQTLNHNVMYWYQQKSSQAPKLLFHYYDKDFNNEADTPDNFQSRRPNTSFCFLDIRSPGLGDTAMYLCATSKGGDEKLFFGSGTQLSVL.

J is TRBJ1-4 and V is TRBV9, with 10 bases aligning to TRBD1. Germline values: CDR1 SGDLS, CDR2 YYNGEE. V shed 4 bases and J 5 bases; nucleotides not matched to a gene: 8. This CDR3 is 16 amino acids long. The CDR3: CASSPYPGQGNEKLFF. CDR3 sequence (DNA): TGTGCCAGCAGCCCTTATCCGGGACAGGGGAATGAAAAACTGTTTTTT.

This clone was detected only once. Germline is not matched at one junction end, which may reflect a read error. J is TRBJ2-5 and V is TRBV7-7; maybe TRBD1 (5 bases). Germline-derived CDR1 and CDR2 are SSHAT and FNYEAQ (reference sequence). The CDR3 is made up of 15 amino acids. The DNA for the CDR3 is TGTGCTAGCAGCTGGGGCAGTGGGTCGTCCGAGACCCAGTACTTC. This sequence encodes CASSWGSGSSETQYF.

The chain employs TRBV25-1 and TRBJ2-3; tentatively, D is TRBD2 (5 bases). The CDR3 length is 14 residues. Trimming cost V 7 bases and J 2 bases, with 13 bases left between them. Germline CDR1 is MGHDK and CDR2 is SYGVNS. CDR3 in DNA: TGTGCCAGCACGGGTAACCGGGACACAGATACGCAGTATTTT. Its protein is CASTGNRDTDTQYF.

The chain has TRBV10-1 and TRBJ1-6; 7 bases map to TRBD1. Losses at the gene ends were 3 bases for V and 8 bases for J; bases not matched to a gene: 4. The CDR3 has 14 residues. Germline V gene lookup returns CDR1 WNHNN and CDR2 SYGVQD (reference sequence). CDR3: CASSEGGLDSPLHF. The CDR3 DNA sequence: TGCGCCAGCAGTGAAGGGGGCCTTGATTCACCCCTCCACTTT.